Below are 19 T cell receptor beta chains sequenced from a single sample in a study of blood T cell repertoires in COVID-19. Data came from immunoSEQ multiplex PCR; TCRdb stores just in-frame clones and leaves some out. Altogether tens of thousands of clones are present, less than 80% being singletons, with the ten largest covering roughly 32%. The specimen sequenced was peripheral blood. These TCRs come from a human donor in a cohort sampled during active COVID-19.

The genes are TRBV29-1 and TRBJ2-5; 9 nucleotides line up with TRBD1. This CDR3 has 13 amino acids. Germline V gene lookup returns CDR1 SQVTM and CDR2 ANQGSEA. The J segment lost 7 bases and the V segment lost 3 bases, leaving 6 bases of the junction unmatched. The CDR3 DNA reads as TGCAGCGTTGATCCACAGGGGGCAGGGACCCAGTACTTC. This translates into CSVDPQGAGTQYF.

This rearrangement joins TRBV5-6 to TRBJ2-2; 7 positions match TRBD1. CDR3 size: 16 residues. Trimming at V came to 4 bases and at J to 0 bases, leaving 6 bases not matched to a gene. CDR1 and CDR2 (germline): SGHDT, YYEEEE. CDR3: CASSLQGNANTGELFF. The CDR3 nucleotides are TGTGCCAGCAGCCTACAGGGGAACGCGAACACCGGGGAGCTGTTTTTT. Looking up the rest from reference TRBV5-6 and TRBJ2-2 gives the full variable domain: DAGVTQSPTHLIKTRGQQVTLRCSPKSGHDTVSWYQQALGQGPQFIFQYYEEEERQRGNFPDRFSGHQFPNYSSELNVNALLLGDSALYLCASSLQGNANTGELFFGEGSRLTVL.

The chain couples TRBV21-1 to TRBJ1-2; TRBD1, as called in the table, went unchecked against the DNA. TRBV21-1 is a documented pseudogene. This CDR3 is 17 amino acids long. CDR3 DNA sequence: TGTGCCAGCAGCAAAATACAGTTGGGACAGGGGTTTGGTGGCTACACCTTC. The encoded protein is CASSKIQLGQGFGGYTF.

The rearrangement uses TRBV29-1 and TRBJ2-1, with 10 bases aligning to TRBD2. The CDR3 loop spans 14 amino acids. Germline V gene sequence: CDR1 SQVTM, CDR2 ANQGSEA. V lost 3 bases to trimming and J lost 10 bases; unmatched junction nucleotides: 9. The CDR3: CSVDRLAGVYEQFF. CDR3 sequence (DNA): TGCAGCGTTGATCGGCTAGCGGGAGTTTACGAGCAGTTCTTC.

In this sample, this clone turned up a few times. This sequence joins TRBV29-1 and TRBJ2-1, with 12 bases matching TRBD2. This CDR3 is built from 16 residues. V lost 0 bases, J lost 8 bases, and 8 bases stayed unmatched. The V gene's germline CDR1 is SQVTM and CDR2 ANQGSEA. DNA for the CDR3: TGCAGCGTTGAAGATTGGCTAGCGGGAGGGCAAGATGAGCAGTTCTTC. Translation gives CSVEDWLAGGQDEQFF.

The chain combines TRBV7-6 with TRBJ2-1; unclear D gene. This CDR3 has 13 amino acids. V dropped 4 bases and J dropped 2 bases, with 6 bases sitting between them. Germline V gene sequence: CDR1 SGHVS, CDR2 FNYEAQ. This CDR3 reads CASSSPAYNEQFF. The DNA of the CDR3 is TGTGCCAGCAGCTCCCCGGCCTACAATGAGCAGTTCTTC.

The chain carries TRBV5-1 and TRBJ2-2; TRBD1 aligns across 7 bases. The CDR3 consists of 16 residues. Looked up from germline, CDR1 is SGHRS and CDR2 is YFSETQ. V dropped 6 bases and J dropped 3; count of bases not matched to a gene: 11. The CDR3 DNA sequence: TGCGCCAGCAACCCGAAGACAGGGCCATACACCGGGGAGCTGTTTTTT. Translation: CASNPKTGPYTGELFF.

The rearrangement uses TRBV7-9 and TRBJ2-5, with D possibly being TRBD2 (6 bases). The CDR3 consists of 14 residues. Trimming took 4 bases from V and 5 from J, leaving 14 bases between them. Germline V gene lookup returns CDR1 SEHNR and CDR2 FQNEAQ (reference sequence). The chain's CDR3 is CASSSGGPRETQYF. The CDR3 nucleotides are TGTGCCAGCAGCTCCGGGGGACCTAGGGAGACCCAGTACTTC.

The J gene is TRBJ1-5, the V gene TRBV19; 8 nucleotides match TRBD1. The ends lost 7 bases at V and 3 bases at J; junction bases unmatched: 8. The CDR3 length is 15 residues. CDR1 is LNHDA and CDR2 is SQIVND in the germline V gene (reference sequence). Written as DNA, the CDR3 is TGTGCCAGTATCGCCCGGACAGGGTTCAATCAGCCCCAGCATTTT. This sequence encodes CASIARTGFNQPQHF.

The CDR3 DNA follows: TGTGCCAGCAGCGCCCAGGAAGATTTTCCCCACGAGCAGTACTTC. This gives the protein CASSAQEDFPHEQYF. J is TRBJ2-7 and V is TRBV9; D is ambiguous. The CDR3 spans 15 residues. The germline CDR1 and CDR2 sequences are SGDLS and YYNGEE. Deletions cut 3 bases from V and 5 bases from J, with 18 bases between.

This rearrangement joins TRBV21-1 to TRBJ1-1. TRBV21-1 corresponds to a pseudogene. This CDR3 has 15 residues. CDR3 amino acids: CASRKSPEEETEAFF. In DNA, the CDR3 is TGTGCCAGCAGGAAGTCCCCCGAGGAGGAAACTGAAGCTTTCTTT.

This rearrangement joins TRBV6-4 to TRBJ1-2; D is unclear. Trimming stripped 2 bases from V and 7 bases from J, with 11 bases between. CDR1 MRHNA and CDR2 SNTAGT come from the germline V gene. This CDR3 has 13 amino acids. The CDR3, as DNA: TGTGCCAGCAGTGACCGCTCGCGAGGTGGCTACACCTTC. This gives the protein CASSDRSRGGYTF.

Only one count was recorded for this clone. V is TRBV7-3 and J is TRBJ2-7, with 8 bases identical to TRBD1. Germline lookup yields CDR1 SGHTA and CDR2 FQGTGA. Trimming cost V 5 bases and J 5 bases; bases outside gene matches: 5. The CDR3 spans 13 residues. CDR3 sequence (DNA): TGTGCCAGCAGCGTGACAGGGGTTCACGAGCAGTACTTC. Amino acids: CASSVTGVHEQYF.

This clone is medium-sized within its sample. This chain joins TRBV9 and TRBJ2-3, with 10 bases fitting TRBD1. Germline V gene sequence: CDR1 SGDLS, CDR2 YYNGEE. After removal of 4 bases from V and 4 bases from J, the junction contained 6 bases not matched to a gene. The CDR3 has 15 residues. CDR3 sequence: CASSSPGQGSDTQYF. The CDR3 nucleotides read TGTGCCAGCAGCTCCCCGGGACAGGGGTCAGATACGCAGTATTTT.

The chain carries TRBV5-4 and TRBJ2-2; D is ambiguous. This CDR3 spans 15 amino acids. Trimming removed 4 bases at V and 3 bases at J, with 13 bases between. In germline, CDR1 is SGHNT, CDR2 YYREEE (reference sequence). The CDR3 sequence is CASSLASRDTGELFF. CDR3 in DNA: TGTGCCAGCAGCCTTGCGAGCCGGGACACCGGGGAGCTGTTTTTT.

This chain joins TRBV15 and TRBJ1-5; 7 nucleotides agree with TRBD1. With 3 bases clipped from V and 0 bases from J, the junction kept 8 bases outside the gene matches. CDR1 is LNHNV, CDR2 YYDKDF, per germline (reference sequence). This CDR3 spans 17 amino acids. CDR3 residues: CATSRQPGQSSNQPQHF. CDR3 DNA: TGTGCCACCAGCAGGCAACCGGGACAGAGTAGCAATCAGCCCCAGCATTTT. Using reference TRBV15 and TRBJ1-5 for the parts outside the CDR3, the full variable domain is DAMVIQNPRYQVTQFGKPVTLSCSQTLNHNVMYWYQQKSSQAPKLLFHYYDKDFNNEADTPDNFQSRRPNTSFCFLDIRSPGLGDTAMYLCATSRQPGQSSNQPQHFGDGTRLSIL.

The chain combines TRBV19 with TRBJ1-3, with TRBD1 identical over 8 bases. CDR1 and CDR2 (germline): LNHDA, SQIVND (reference sequence). Unmatched junction bases numbered 4, after V lost 9 bases and J lost 0 bases. This CDR3 has 14 residues. The CDR3 is CASGTGFSGNTIYF. DNA of the CDR3: TGTGCCAGCGGGACAGGATTCTCTGGAAACACCATATATTTT.

The J gene is TRBJ1-1, the V gene TRBV6-1; D may be TRBD1 (6 bases). The V and J ends lost 1 base and 6 bases respectively, with 12 bases between them. Germline V CDR1 and CDR2: MNHNS, SASEGT. This CDR3 is built from 14 residues. The CDR3 sequence is CASSEGGGRAEAFF. The CDR3 bases are TGTGCCAGCAGTGAAGGAGGGGGTAGAGCTGAAGCTTTCTTT.

J is TRBJ2-2 and V is TRBV27, with a possible D match to TRBD2 (6 bases). V was cut by 5 bases and J by 1 base, with 11 bases left in between. In germline, CDR1 is MNHEY, CDR2 SMNVEV (reference sequence). This CDR3 has 15 amino acids. The CDR3: CASSEGTGNTGELFF. The CDR3 DNA reads as TGTGCCAGCAGTGAAGGGACTGGGAACACCGGGGAGCTGTTTTTT.